These 13 T cell receptor beta chains were sequenced from one sample in a study of response to subunit inactivated influenza vaccine. TCRdb itself ran the RT-PCR reads through MiXCR, one entry per CDR3 protein. The profile shows under 200,000 distinct CDR3 sequences, about 10% of them singletons. The sequencing used CD8+ T cells sorted from PBMCs, collected around 25 months after vaccination. The source is a man between 50 and 69 years old who received an inactivated influenza vaccine.

The chain carries TRBV6-5 and TRBJ2-5; D uncertain. The CDR3 runs 13 residues. Germline CDR1 and CDR2: MNHEY and SVGAGI. V gave up 1 base and J gave up 3 bases, with 6 bases separating them. CDR3 loop: CASSYYQEETQYF. The CDR3 DNA follows: TGTGCCAGCAGTTACTATCAGGAAGAGACCCAGTACTTC.

This chain joins TRBV11-2 and TRBJ2-2, with 10 bases that match TRBD2. Germline assignment: CDR1 SGHAT and CDR2 FQNNGV. V shed 2 bases and J 7 bases; nucleotides not matched to a gene: 4. This CDR3 has 15 amino acids. The CDR3 is CASSLLAGARGELFF. CDR3 nucleotide sequence: TGTGCCAGCAGCTTACTAGCGGGAGCCCGCGGGGAGCTGTTTTTT.

The V and J genes are TRBV2 and TRBJ2-6; D ambiguous. The V end was cut by 6 bases, the J end by 2 bases, with 8 bases between. The CDR3 has 14 residues. Germline-derived CDR1 and CDR2 are SNHLY and FYNNEI. The CDR3 loop reads CASSRQAGANVLTF. CDR3 in DNA: TGTGCCAGCAGCCGACAAGCTGGGGCCAACGTCCTGACTTTC.

In its sample, this clonotype was seen a few times. CDR3 sequence (DNA): TGTGCCAGCAGCTTAGAGACAGGTTCTCACCCCGGGACCCAGTACTTC. Translation: CASSLETGSHPGTQYF. This chain joins TRBV7-8 and TRBJ2-5, with D maybe TRBD1 (6 bases). Germline V gives CDR1 SGHVS, CDR2 FQNEAQ. The CDR3 extends over 16 amino acids. Trimming took off 1 base at V and 7 bases at J, with 19 bases between the two ends.

The chain links TRBV28 to TRBJ2-7; perhaps TRBD1 as D (6 bases). Germline V CDR1 and CDR2: MDHEN, SYDVKM. Trimming stripped 7 bases from V and 2 bases from J, with 15 bases between. This CDR3 comprises 14 residues. The CDR3 DNA is TGTGCCAGCATCCTATCGACAGGAGCCTACGAGCAGTACTTC. Its protein is CASILSTGAYEQYF.

The chain combines TRBV6-5 with TRBJ2-2; D unclear. CDR3 length: 15 amino acids. With 2 bases removed from V and 0 bases from J, the gap between germline ends came to 7 bases. Germline V CDR1 and CDR2: MNHEY, SVGAGI. CDR3 region: CASSYLGPNTGELFF. In DNA form, the CDR3 reads TGTGCCAGCAGTTACCTCGGGCCGAACACCGGGGAGCTGTTTTTT.

This clonotype came up a few times. The chain carries TRBV6-2 or TRBV6-3 and TRBJ2-3; perhaps D is TRBD1 or TRBD2 (5 bases each). The CDR3 totals 15 residues. Germline assignment: CDR1 MNHEY and CDR2 SVGEGT. With 3 bases removed from V and 0 bases from J, the gap between germline ends came to 10 bases. The CDR3 bases are TGTGCCAGCAGTTATTGGGGGTCTAGCACAGATACGCAGTATTTT. It specifies CASSYWGSSTDTQYF.

This clonotype has just a few counts. This chain connects TRBV7-8 to TRBJ2-3; 7 bases match TRBD1. Unmatched junction bases numbered 3, after V lost 0 bases and J lost 3 bases. The CDR3 is made up of 15 amino acids. Germline values: CDR1 SGHVS, CDR2 FQNEAQ. The CDR3, as DNA: TGTGCCAGCAGCTTAGCGGGACAGCTGACAGATACGCAGTATTTT. Translated: CASSLAGQLTDTQYF. Filled out from reference TRBV7-8 and TRBJ2-3, the complete variable domain reads GAGVSQSPRYKVAKRGQDVALRCDPISGHVSLFWYQQALGQGPEFLTYFQNEAQLDKSGLPSDRFFAERPEGSVSTLKIQRTQQEDSAVYLCASSLAGQLTDTQYFGPGTRLTVL.

This chain uses TRBV4-1 with TRBJ2-3; the D gene is possibly TRBD2 (6 bases). Germline V gives CDR1 MGHRA, CDR2 YSYEKL. Trimming stripped 4 bases from V and 2 bases from J, with 16 bases between. The CDR3 loop spans 16 amino acids. CDR3 bases: TGCGCCAGCAGCCTCGATAGGGAGGAGCTCACAGATACGCAGTATTTT. Its translation is CASSLDREELTDTQYF.

The V gene is TRBV3-1, the J gene TRBJ2-5; 10 bases fit TRBD2. CDR3 size: 18 residues. Germline CDR1 LGHDT, CDR2 YNNKEL (reference sequence). The J segment lost 5 bases and the V segment lost 4 bases, leaving 16 bases of the junction unmatched. The CDR3 reads CASSPGTSGILSWETQYF. For the CDR3, the DNA is TGTGCCAGCAGCCCCGGAACTAGCGGGATATTGTCGTGGGAGACCCAGTACTTC.

This clonotype was seen at least ten times. This chain links TRBV15 with TRBJ2-7; TRBD1 or TRBD2 may be the D gene (5 bases each). The CDR3 consists of 16 residues. In germline, CDR1 is LNHNV, CDR2 YYDKDF (reference sequence). Trimming stripped 4 bases from V and 3 bases from J, with 19 bases between. CDR3 in amino acids: CATSTDGAGKFYEQYF. CDR3 nucleotide sequence: TGTGCCACCAGCACTGACGGGGCAGGGAAATTCTACGAGCAGTACTTC. The entire variable domain, with the rest obtained from reference TRBV15 and TRBJ2-7, is as follows: DAMVIQNPRYQVTQFGKPVTLSCSQTLNHNVMYWYQQKSSQAPKLLFHYYDKDFNNEADTPDNFQSRRPNTSFCFLDIRSPGLGDTAMYLCATSTDGAGKFYEQYFGPGTRLTVT.

The rearrangement links TRBV24-1 to TRBJ2-7, with 11 nucleotides matching TRBD2. The germline CDR1 and CDR2 sequences are KGHDR and SFDVKD. The trim removed 4 bases at V and 1 base at J, leaving 11 bases unmatched. CDR3 size: 18 residues. Written as DNA, the CDR3 is TGTGCCACCAGTGAAGGGACCACTAGCGGGAGCCTTTCCTACGAGCAGTACTTC. Amino acid sequence: CATSEGTTSGSLSYEQYF.

Only a few counts were recorded for this clonotype. This rearrangement joins TRBV27 to TRBJ2-7; the D gene is possibly TRBD2 (9 bases). The germline V and J ends were trimmed by 4 bases and 7 bases, with 17 bases remaining between them. The CDR3 totals 14 residues. From germline, CDR1 is MNHEY and CDR2 SMNVEV (reference sequence). CDR3 DNA sequence: TGTGCCAGCAGTTGGGCTAGCGGGGACAGGGAGCAGTACTTC. It codes for CASSWASGDREQYF.